Listed here are 29 T cell receptor beta chains from one sample, sequenced in a study of blood T cell repertoires in COVID-19. Clones were read by immunoSEQ multiplex PCR, and TCRdb kept only the in-frame ones, dropping some. The sample consists of fewer than 250,000 clones, around 90% of them appearing once. The sample taken for sequencing was PBMCs or T cells enriched from blood (not recorded which). Source of these receptors: a woman aged 25 to 39 who had been exposed to COVID-19.

The rearrangement links TRBV10-2 to TRBJ1-1; 8 bases match TRBD1. V trimming: 7 bases; J trimming: 4 bases; junction bases outside the gene matches: 8. The CDR3 runs to 14 residues. Looked up from germline, CDR1 is WSHSY and CDR2 is SAAADI. CDR3 sequence reads: CASTRTGMVTEAFF. Here the CDR3 DNA reads TGCGCCAGCACCAGGACAGGGATGGTCACTGAAGCTTTCTTT.

This sequence joins TRBV10-1 and TRBJ2-3, with 10 bases lining up with TRBD2. After removal of 3 bases from V and 4 bases from J, the junction contained 4 bases not matched to a gene. CDR1 is WNHNN and CDR2 is SYGVQD in the germline V gene (reference sequence). The CDR3 covers 15 residues. The CDR3 nucleotides are TGCGCCAGCAGTGATCAGCGGGAGGGGTCAGATACGCAGTATTTT. This codes for CASSDQREGSDTQYF.

The rearrangement links TRBV9 to TRBJ2-5; a weak D match, TRBD2 (6 bases). V shed 0 bases and J shed 4 bases, with 13 bases lying between them. The CDR3 has 15 residues. CDR1 is SGDLS, CDR2 YYNGEE, per germline. In nucleotides, the CDR3 is TGTGCCAGCAGCGTAGCCCCGGGACTTCCAGAGACCCAGTACTTC. This sequence encodes CASSVAPGLPETQYF.

As concerns this clone: Additional DNA sequences in this sample encode the identical CDR3. The chain is built from TRBV7-9 and TRBJ1-2, with D possibly matching TRBD1 (5 bases). CDR3 length equals 13 residues. Germline lookup yields CDR1 SEHNR and CDR2 FQNEAQ (reference sequence). Trimming removed 3 bases from V and 5 bases from J, with 10 bases in between. CDR3 residues: CASSLGTAYGYTF. The DNA for the CDR3 is TGTGCCAGCAGCTTGGGGACTGCGTATGGCTACACCTTC.

The chain joins TRBV12-5 to TRBJ1-1; TRBD1 matches at 9 bases. The CDR3 contains 15 residues. J gave up 7 bases and V 5 bases, and 11 bases lay outside the gene matches. CDR1 is LGHNT and CDR2 is FRNRAP in the germline V gene. The CDR3 nucleotides are TGTGCTAGTGGTCCAGGGGGGACAGGGAGCTTTGAAGCTTTCTTT. Amino acids: CASGPGGTGSFEAFF.

This chain connects TRBV10-3 to TRBJ1-2; 9 bases fit TRBD1. This CDR3 comprises 15 residues. V lost 5 bases to trimming and J lost 4 bases; unmatched junction nucleotides: 8. Germline-derived CDR1 and CDR2 are ENHRY and SYGVKD. The CDR3 DNA reads TGTGCCATCAGTTCTACTATACAGGGGGCCTATGGCTACACCTTC. Amino acid sequence: CAISSTIQGAYGYTF.

The chain couples TRBV4-2 to TRBJ2-7; D is undetermined. Deletions cut 3 bases from V and 0 bases from J, with 12 bases between. CDR3 size: 15 residues. CDR1 and CDR2 (germline): LGHNA, YNFKEQ. The CDR3 coding sequence is TGTGCCAGCAGCCAGGCGGCCCTTGTCTCCTACGAGCAGTACTTC. Translation gives CASSQAALVSYEQYF.

The chain links TRBV5-1 to TRBJ2-3; 7 bases are a match to TRBD2. The CDR3 runs 13 residues. With 4 bases clipped from V and 3 bases from J, the junction kept 2 bases outside the gene matches. CDR1 and CDR2 from the germline V gene are SGHRS and YFSETQ. The CDR3 loop is CASSPGGTDTQYF. The CDR3 bases are TGCGCCAGCAGCCCGGGGGGTACAGATACGCAGTATTTT.

The chain is built from TRBV2 and TRBJ1-6; TRBD1 is a possible D gene (6 bases). CDR3 length: 15 amino acids. Germline loops: CDR1 SNHLY, CDR2 FYNNEI. Trimming removed 5 bases at V and 5 bases at J, with 13 bases between. CDR3: CASSYREGNNSPLHF. The CDR3 DNA is TGTGCCAGCAGTTACAGGGAGGGCAATAATTCACCCCTCCACTTT.

This sequence joins TRBV5-1 and TRBJ2-5, with TRBD1 as a possible D gene (6 bases). The CDR3 length is 13 residues. The germline CDR1 and CDR2 sequences are SGHRS and YFSETQ. Trimming stripped 7 bases from V and 3 bases from J, with 13 bases between. CDR3 residues: CASSVRTEETQYF. The CDR3 DNA reads TGCGCCAGCTCCGTGCGGACAGAAGAGACCCAGTACTTC.

The CDR3 DNA is TGTGCCAGCAGCCACCGACTAGCGGGAGTTCGGGTGGCAGATACGCAGTATTTT. Its translation is CASSHRLAGVRVADTQYF. The chain couples TRBV14 to TRBJ2-3; 12 nucleotides align to TRBD2. J gave up 4 bases and V 3 bases, and 11 bases lay outside the gene matches. This CDR3 contains 18 residues. Germline lookup yields CDR1 SGHDN and CDR2 FVKESK.

The CDR3 coding sequence is TGTGCCAGCAGCCCCTATGGACAGGCTGAAGCTTTCTTT. Encoded protein: CASSPYGQAEAFF. V usage is TRBV11-3 and J usage is TRBJ1-1; 7 bases line up with TRBD1. Germline V gene data show CDR1 as SGHNT and CDR2 as YENEEA. V shed 5 bases and J 6 bases; nucleotides not matched to a gene: 6. The CDR3 runs to 13 residues. The whole variable domain, remainder taken from reference TRBV11-3 and TRBJ1-1, is EAGVVQSPRYKIIEKKQPVAFWCNPISGHNTLYWYLQNLGQGPELLIRYENEEAVDDSQLPKDRFSAERLKGVDSTLKIQPAELGDSAVYLCASSPYGQAEAFFGQGTRLTVV.

The rearrangement links TRBV20-1 to TRBJ2-5, with 7 nucleotides matching TRBD2. V lost 3 bases, J lost 2 bases, and 3 bases stayed unmatched. Germline V gives CDR1 DFQATT, CDR2 SNEGSKA (reference sequence). There are 13 residues in the CDR3. CDR3 region: CSASLAVQETQYF. The DNA for the CDR3 is TGCAGTGCTAGTCTAGCGGTACAAGAGACCCAGTACTTC.

The chain combines TRBV30 with TRBJ2-4; the match to TRBD2 covers 8 bases. The CDR3 consists of 15 residues. CDR1 GTSNPN and CDR2 SVGIG come from the germline V gene (reference sequence). V shed 3 bases, J shed 1 base, and the junction held 5 bases outside the gene matches. The CDR3 DNA follows: TGTGCCTGGAGCCCGGGACTAGGGGCCAAAAACATTCAGTACTTC. Its translation: CAWSPGLGAKNIQYF. Full variable domain (outside the CDR3, taken from reference TRBV30 and TRBJ2-4): SQTIHQWPATLVQPVGSPLSLECTVEGTSNPNLYWYRQAAGRGLQLLFYSVGIGQISSEVPQNLSASRPQDRQFILSSKKLLLSDSGFYLCAWSPGLGAKNIQYFGAGTRLSVL.

This clone has only a few counts. The rearrangement joins TRBV2 to TRBJ2-5; perhaps TRBD2 as D (6 bases). The CDR3 loop spans 16 amino acids. The germline gives CDR1 SNHLY, CDR2 FYNNEI. Between the trimmed V and J ends, which lost 1 base and 4 bases, there was a span of 16 bases. DNA of the CDR3: TGTGCCAGCAGTGAAGAGGTGACCTGGGGAGGAGAGACCCAGTACTTC. Encoded protein: CASSEEVTWGGETQYF.

In regard to this clone: The sample carries other DNA sequences with the same CDR3. The chain uses TRBV5-1 and TRBJ2-1, with 9 bases lining up with TRBD2. CDR3 size: 15 residues. CDR1 SGHRS and CDR2 YFSETQ come from the germline V gene. V lost 4 bases to trimming and J lost 0 bases; unmatched junction nucleotides: 2. The chain's CDR3 is CASSQAGGSYNEQFF. The CDR3 DNA reads TGCGCCAGCAGCCAAGCGGGAGGCTCCTACAATGAGCAGTTCTTC.

The V and J genes are TRBV28 and TRBJ2-1; 8 bases are shared with TRBD2. V was pared by 7 bases and J by 7 bases, with 9 bases of the junction left unmatched. Germline CDR1 is MDHEN and CDR2 is SYDVKM. The length of the CDR3 is 14 residues. In nucleotides, the CDR3 is TGTGCCAGCAATAGGCTAGCGGGTATAAATGAGCAGTTCTTC. Its protein product is CASNRLAGINEQFF. The variable domain in full, completed from reference TRBV28 and TRBJ2-1, reads DVKVTQSSRYLVKRTGEKVFLECVQDMDHENMFWYRQDPGLGLRLIYFSYDVKMKEKGDIPEGYSVSREKKERFSLILESASTNQTSMYLCASNRLAGINEQFFGPGTRLTVL.

The chain carries TRBV18 and TRBJ2-1; TRBD2 agrees at 7 bases. Germline V gene sequence: CDR1 KGHSH, CDR2 LQKENI. The CDR3 is 18 amino acids. The trim removed 0 bases at V and 2 bases at J, leaving 10 bases unmatched. The DNA of the CDR3 is TGTGCCAGCTCACCACCGACATCCGGGGGGAGGGCCTACAATGAGCAGTTCTTC. Encoded protein: CASSPPTSGGRAYNEQFF. Combining the CDR3 with reference TRBV18 and TRBJ2-1 gives the whole variable domain NAGVMQNPRHLVRRRGQEARLRCSPMKGHSHVYWYRQLPEEGLKFMVYLQKENIIDESGMPKERFSAEFPKEGPSILRIQQVVRGDSAAYFCASSPPTSGGRAYNEQFFGPGTRLTVL.

The chain links TRBV6-5 to TRBJ2-3; TRBD2 might be the D (6 bases). In germline, CDR1 is MNHEY, CDR2 SVGAGI. The V gene lost 4 bases and the J gene lost 4 bases, with 9 bases spanning the gap. This CDR3 region has 13 residues. The DNA for the CDR3 is TGTGCCAGCAGTTTGGGGGGTCCAGATACGCAGTATTTT. This codes for CASSLGGPDTQYF.

The chain combines TRBV7-9 with TRBJ2-7, with 8 bases lining up with TRBD2. Germline CDR1 SEHNR, CDR2 FQNEAQ (reference sequence). Losses at the gene ends were 1 base for V and 4 bases for J; bases not matched to a gene: 6. This CDR3 has 15 amino acids. The CDR3, as DNA: TGTGCCAGCAGCTTAGTAGCCGGGAGGGTATACGAGCAGTACTTC. This codes for CASSLVAGRVYEQYF.

This chain joins TRBV5-4 and TRBJ2-1; 15 bases align to TRBD2. J gave up 3 bases and V 5 bases, and 6 bases lay outside the gene matches. The CDR3 covers 17 residues. Germline V CDR1 and CDR2: SGHNT, YYREEE (reference sequence). The CDR3 loop reads CASSHGLAGGGYNEQFF. The CDR3 coding sequence is TGTGCCAGCAGTCACGGACTAGCGGGAGGGGGCTACAATGAGCAGTTCTTC.

The DNA for the CDR3 is TGCGCCAGCAGTGAGGTGAGGGAAGGGAATGAGCAGTTCTTC. Translating it yields CASSEVREGNEQFF. The chain joins TRBV10-1 to TRBJ2-1, with D tentatively TRBD2 (5 bases). The CDR3 consists of 14 residues. The germline CDR1 and CDR2 sequences are WNHNN and SYGVQD (reference sequence). With 2 bases removed from V and 7 bases from J, the gap between germline ends came to 12 bases.

V and J are TRBV27 and TRBJ1-1; 7 bases are a match to TRBD1. This CDR3 comprises 14 residues. Germline values: CDR1 MNHEY, CDR2 SMNVEV (reference sequence). The J segment lost 4 bases and the V segment lost 2 bases, leaving 4 bases of the junction unmatched. CDR3 nucleotides: TGTGCCAGCAGTTTAAAGGGGGCGATCACTGAAGCTTTCTTT. Translating gives CASSLKGAITEAFF.

This clone was detected only once. Different DNA sequences within this sample yield the same CDR3. In DNA, the CDR3 is TGCGCCAGCAGTGAGTCCGTGGTAGCAGGGACAGATACGCAGTATTTT. Encoded protein: CASSESVVAGTDTQYF. V and J are TRBV10-1 and TRBJ2-3, with a tentative D call TRBD1 (5 bases). The CDR3 is 16 amino acids. V lost 0 bases, J lost 3 bases, and 13 bases lay in between. From germline, CDR1 is WNHNN and CDR2 SYGVQD (reference sequence).

The J gene is TRBJ2-2, the V gene TRBV7-3, with 13 bases that match TRBD2. CDR1 is SGHTA and CDR2 is FQGTGA in the germline V gene. The CDR3 extends over 15 amino acids. Losses at the gene ends were 2 bases for V and 6 bases for J; bases not matched to a gene: 0. The CDR3 here is CASSLGLAGAGELFF. CDR3 nucleotide sequence: TGTGCCAGCAGCTTAGGACTAGCGGGAGCCGGGGAGCTGTTTTTT. The complete variable domain, with remaining parts taken from reference TRBV7-3 and TRBJ2-2, reads GAGVSQTPSNKVTEKGKYVELRCDPISGHTALYWYRQSLGQGPEFLIYFQGTGAADDSGLPNDRFFAVRPEGSVSTLKIQRTERGDSAVYLCASSLGLAGAGELFFGEGSRLTVL.

This chain uses TRBV6-5 with TRBJ2-2; 7 nucleotides line up with TRBD2. Germline-derived CDR1 and CDR2 are MNHEY and SVGAGI. CDR3 length equals 15 residues. J lost 0 bases, V lost 2 bases, and 0 bases had no gene match. CDR3 nucleotides: TGTGCCAGCAGTTACGGGAGGGCGAACACCGGGGAGCTGTTTTTT. It translates to CASSYGRANTGELFF.

The V gene is TRBV28, the J gene TRBJ2-7; 8 bases agree with TRBD1. J lost 3 bases, V lost 4 bases, and 11 bases had no gene match. Germline V lookup: CDR1 MDHEN, CDR2 SYDVKM. There are 16 residues in the CDR3. This CDR3 is CASSSLKNRGIYEQYF. CDR3 DNA: TGTGCCAGCAGTTCCCTTAAAAACAGGGGGATCTACGAGCAGTACTTC.

As DNA, the CDR3 is TGCGCCAGCAGCCAAGATACGATTAGCGGGAGGAGAAATGAGCAGTTCTTC. It translates to CASSQDTISGRRNEQFF. The chain couples TRBV4-1 to TRBJ2-1, with 10 bases identical to TRBD2. CDR1 is MGHRA and CDR2 is YSYEKL in the germline V gene. V lost 0 bases, J lost 7 bases, and 9 bases stayed unmatched. The CDR3 is 17 amino acids.

V is TRBV5-1 and J is TRBJ2-3; D is unclear. CDR3 length: 14 residues. Germline lookup yields CDR1 SGHRS and CDR2 YFSETQ. V dropped 3 bases and J dropped 2 bases, with 10 bases sitting between them. The CDR3 DNA is TGCGCCAGCAGCTACCCAGGTTCCACAGATACGCAGTATTTT. Translation: CASSYPGSTDTQYF.